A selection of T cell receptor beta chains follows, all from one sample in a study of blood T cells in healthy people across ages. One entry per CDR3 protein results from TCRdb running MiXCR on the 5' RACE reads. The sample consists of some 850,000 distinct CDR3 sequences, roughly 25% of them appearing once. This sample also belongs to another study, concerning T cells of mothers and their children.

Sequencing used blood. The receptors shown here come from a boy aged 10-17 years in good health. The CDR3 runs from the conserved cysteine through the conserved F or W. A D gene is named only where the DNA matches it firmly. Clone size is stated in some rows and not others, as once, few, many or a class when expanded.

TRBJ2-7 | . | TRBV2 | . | CASGGGHEQYF | TGTGCCAGCGGGGGCGGCCACGAGCAGTACTTC
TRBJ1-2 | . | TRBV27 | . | CASSINPEYGYTF | TGTGCCAGCAGTATAAACCCAGAGTATGGCTACACCTTC
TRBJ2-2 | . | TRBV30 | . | CACIGGELFF | TGTGCCTGTATCGGCGGGGAGCTGTTTTTT
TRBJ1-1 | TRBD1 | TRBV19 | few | CACRGQSTNTEAFF | TGTGCCTGTAGGGGGCAAAGTACGAACACTGAAGCTTTCTTT
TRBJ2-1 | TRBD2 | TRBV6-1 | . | CASSEARASGGYEQFF | TGTGCCAGCAGTGAAGCGCGGGCTAGCGGGGGCTATGAGCAGTTCTTC
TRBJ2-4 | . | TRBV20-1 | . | CSASRDVENIQYF | TGCAGTGCCTCGAGGGACGTAGAAAACATTCAGTACTTC
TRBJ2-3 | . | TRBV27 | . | CASSSPLPTDTQYF | TGTGCCAGCAGTTCGCCCCTACCCACAGATACGCAGTATTTT
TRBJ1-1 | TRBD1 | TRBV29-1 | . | CSVGGQGVGGEMNTEAFF | TGCAGCGTTGGAGGACAGGGGGTTGGGGGCGAAATGAACACTGAAGCTTTCTTT
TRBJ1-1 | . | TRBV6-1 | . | CASSDGGRRMNTEAFF | TGTGCCAGCAGTGACGGGGGACGGCGAATGAACACTGAAGCTTTCTTT
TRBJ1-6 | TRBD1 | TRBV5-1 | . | CASSPQTGVGGSPLHF | TGCGCCAGCAGCCCACAGACAGGGGTCGGCGGATCACCCCTCCACTTT
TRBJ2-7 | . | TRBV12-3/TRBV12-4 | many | CASSLSGPYEQYF | TGTGCCAGCAGTTTGTCGGGGCCCTACGAGCAGTACTTC
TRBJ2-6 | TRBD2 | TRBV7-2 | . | CASSTGRGQVSGANVLTF | TGTGCCAGCAGTACGGGGAGGGGTCAAGTCTCTGGGGCCAACGTCCTGACTTTC
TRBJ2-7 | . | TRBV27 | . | CASGKQGRYEQYF | TGTGCCAGCGGAAAACAGGGCCGCTACGAGCAGTACTTC
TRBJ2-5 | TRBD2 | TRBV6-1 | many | CASSEAGAGKETQYF | TGTGCCAGCAGTGAAGCTGGAGCGGGAAAAGAGACCCAGTACTTC
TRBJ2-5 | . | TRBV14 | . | CTSSQQWETQYF | TGTACCAGCAGCCAGCAATGGGAGACCCAGTACTTC
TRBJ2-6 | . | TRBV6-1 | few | CASTKEGEQPSGANVLTF | TGTGCCAGCACCAAAGAAGGAGAACAGCCGTCTGGGGCCAACGTCCTGACTTTC
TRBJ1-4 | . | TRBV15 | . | CATSRGAGEKLFF | TGTGCCACCAGCAGGGGGGCTGGAGAAAAACTGTTTTTT
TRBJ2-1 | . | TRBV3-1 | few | CASSQSRASNEQFF | TGTGCCAGCAGCCAATCCCGGGCCTCAAATGAGCAGTTCTTC
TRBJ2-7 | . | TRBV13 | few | CASSLWTVPYEQYF | TGTGCCAGCAGCCTCTGGACAGTTCCCTACGAGCAGTACTTC
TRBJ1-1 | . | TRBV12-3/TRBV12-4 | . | CASSFGGSRKVTEAFF | TGTGCCAGCAGTTTTGGAGGGAGTCGGAAGGTGACTGAAGCTTTCTTT
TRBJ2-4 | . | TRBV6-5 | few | CASSYSRAAKNIQYF | TGTGCCAGCAGTTACTCTCGGGCGGCCAAAAACATTCAGTACTTC
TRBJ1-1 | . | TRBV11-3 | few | CASSSQGHTEAFF | TGTGCCAGCAGCTCCCAGGGTCACACTGAAGCTTTCTTT
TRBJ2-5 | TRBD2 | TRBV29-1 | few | CSVERIAGARETQYF | TGCAGCGTTGAACGGATAGCGGGGGCTAGAGAGACCCAGTACTTC
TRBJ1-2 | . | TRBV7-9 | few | CASSLVDSHTF | TGTGCCAGCAGCTTAGTGGACAGCCACACCTTC
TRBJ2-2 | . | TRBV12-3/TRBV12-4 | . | CASSLAGGSSGELFF | TGTGCCAGCAGTTTAGCGGGGGGTTCGTCCGGGGAGCTGTTTTTT
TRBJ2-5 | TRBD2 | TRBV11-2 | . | CASSLGASGGVGETQYF | TGTGCCAGCAGCTTAGGGGCTAGCGGGGGGGTAGGGGAGACCCAGTACTTC
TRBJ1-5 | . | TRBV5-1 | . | CASSFEGGKQPQHF | TGCGCCAGCAGCTTTGAGGGGGGAAAACAGCCCCAGCATTTT
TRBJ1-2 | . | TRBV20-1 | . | CSAPKAPDYGYTF | TGCAGTGCTCCTAAGGCCCCCGACTATGGCTACACCTTC
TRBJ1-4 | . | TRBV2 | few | CASREMAGDATNEKLFF | TGTGCCAGCAGGGAAATGGCAGGGGACGCAACTAATGAAAAACTGTTTTTT
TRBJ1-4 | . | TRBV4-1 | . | CASSHATGEKLFF | TGCGCCAGCAGCCATGCAACAGGGGAAAAACTGTTTTTT
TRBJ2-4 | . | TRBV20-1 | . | CSARDFGAGAKNIQYF | TGCAGTGCTAGAGATTTTGGGGCAGGAGCCAAAAACATTCAGTACTTC
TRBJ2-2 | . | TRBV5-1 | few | CASSLVGENTGELFF | TGTGCCAGCAGCCTAGTGGGAGAGAACACCGGGGAGCTGTTTTTT
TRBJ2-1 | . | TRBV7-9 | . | CASSLISGYNEQFF | TGTGCCAGCAGCTTAATTTCCGGCTACAATGAGCAGTTCTTC
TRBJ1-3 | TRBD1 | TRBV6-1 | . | CASSEVTGGASGNTIYF | TGTGCCAGCAGTGAAGTAACAGGGGGCGCGTCTGGAAACACCATATATTTT
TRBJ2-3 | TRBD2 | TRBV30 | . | CAWSGLADTDTQYF | TGTGCCTGGAGTGGACTAGCGGACACAGATACGCAGTATTTT
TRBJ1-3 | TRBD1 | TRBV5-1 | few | CASSSTGGSGNTIYF | TGCGCCAGCAGCTCGACAGGGGGCTCTGGAAACACCATATATTTT
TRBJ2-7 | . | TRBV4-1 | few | CASSHKGAGSYEQYF | TGCGCCAGCAGCCATAAAGGGGCAGGCTCCTACGAGCAGTACTTC
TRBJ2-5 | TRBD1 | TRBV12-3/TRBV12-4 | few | CASSPGGVETQYF | TGTGCCAGCAGCCCAGGGGGCGTCGAGACCCAGTACTTC
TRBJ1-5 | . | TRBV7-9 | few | CASSLMGLGQPQHF | TGTGCCAGCAGCTTAATGGGCCTGGGTCAGCCCCAGCATTTT
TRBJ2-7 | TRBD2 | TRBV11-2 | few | CASSLELAGTYEQYF | TGTGCCAGCAGCTTAGAGCTAGCGGGGACCTACGAGCAGTACTTC
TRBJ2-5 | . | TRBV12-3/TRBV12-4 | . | CASSAPDGAVETQYF | TGTGCCAGCAGTGCCCCGGACGGGGCCGTGGAGACCCAGTACTTC
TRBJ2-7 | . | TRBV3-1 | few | CASSHRRNSYEQYF | TGTGCCAGCAGCCACCGACGGAACTCCTACGAGCAGTACTTC
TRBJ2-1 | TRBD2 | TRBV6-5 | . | CASISGAGGNEQFF | TGTGCCAGCATCTCTGGGGCGGGGGGCAATGAGCAGTTCTTC
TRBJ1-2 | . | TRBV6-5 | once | CASSYSRSGRGGYGYTF | TGTGCCAGCAGTTACTCGAGGTCCGGCAGGGGTGGCTATGGCTACACCTTC
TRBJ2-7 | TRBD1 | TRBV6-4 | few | CASTQDRGNSYEQYF | TGTGCCAGCACCCAGGACAGGGGTAACTCCTACGAGCAGTACTTC
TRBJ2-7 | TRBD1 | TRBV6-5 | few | CASSYSNRGNEQYF | TGTGCCAGCAGTTACTCGAACAGGGGGAACGAGCAGTACTTC
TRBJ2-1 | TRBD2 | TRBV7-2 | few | CASSLEGGVAGMRNEQFF | TGTGCCAGCAGCTTAGAGGGTGGGGTAGCGGGGATGAGGAATGAGCAGTTCTTC
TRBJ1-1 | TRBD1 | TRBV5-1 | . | CASTKGAGEAFF | TGCGCCAGTACCAAGGGGGCAGGGGAAGCTTTCTTT
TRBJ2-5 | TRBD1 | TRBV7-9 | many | CASSLGTGQETQYF | TGTGCCAGCAGCTTAGGGACAGGCCAAGAGACCCAGTACTTC
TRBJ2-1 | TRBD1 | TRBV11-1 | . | CASSLGMGQGSLEQFF | TGTGCCAGCAGCTTAGGTATGGGACAGGGGTCTCTTGAGCAGTTCTTC
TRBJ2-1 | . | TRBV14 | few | CASSQVGWAYNEQFF | TGTGCCAGCAGCCAAGTAGGTTGGGCCTACAATGAGCAGTTCTTC